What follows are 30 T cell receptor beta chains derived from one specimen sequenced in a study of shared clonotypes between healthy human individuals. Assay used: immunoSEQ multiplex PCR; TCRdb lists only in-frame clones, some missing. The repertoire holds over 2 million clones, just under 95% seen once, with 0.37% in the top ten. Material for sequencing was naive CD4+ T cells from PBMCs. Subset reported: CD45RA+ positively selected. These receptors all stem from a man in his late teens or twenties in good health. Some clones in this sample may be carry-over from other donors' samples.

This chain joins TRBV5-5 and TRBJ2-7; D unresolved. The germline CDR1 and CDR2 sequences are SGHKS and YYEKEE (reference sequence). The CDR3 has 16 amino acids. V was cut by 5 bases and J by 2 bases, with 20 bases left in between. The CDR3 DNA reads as TGTGCCAGCAGTTCCTCGGCCTCTCTCCCCACCTACGAGCAGTACTTC. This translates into CASSSSASLPTYEQYF.

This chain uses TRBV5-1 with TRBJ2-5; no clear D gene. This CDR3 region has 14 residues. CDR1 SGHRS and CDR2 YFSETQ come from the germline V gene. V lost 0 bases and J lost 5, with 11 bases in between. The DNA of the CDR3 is TGCGCCAGCAGCTTGGAGATACCACGGGAGACCCAGTACTTC. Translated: CASSLEIPRETQYF.

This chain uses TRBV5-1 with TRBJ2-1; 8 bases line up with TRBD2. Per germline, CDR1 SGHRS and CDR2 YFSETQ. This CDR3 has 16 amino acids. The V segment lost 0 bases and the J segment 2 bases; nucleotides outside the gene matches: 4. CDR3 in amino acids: CASSLGSAGAYNEQFF. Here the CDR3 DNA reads TGCGCCAGCAGCTTGGGTTCAGCGGGAGCCTACAATGAGCAGTTCTTC.

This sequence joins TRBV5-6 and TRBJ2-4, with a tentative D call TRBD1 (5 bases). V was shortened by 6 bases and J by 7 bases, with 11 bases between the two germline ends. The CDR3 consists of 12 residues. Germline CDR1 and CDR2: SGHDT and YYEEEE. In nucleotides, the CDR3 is TGTGCCAGCACAAGGGGTGTGAACATTCAGTACTTC. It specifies CASTRGVNIQYF.

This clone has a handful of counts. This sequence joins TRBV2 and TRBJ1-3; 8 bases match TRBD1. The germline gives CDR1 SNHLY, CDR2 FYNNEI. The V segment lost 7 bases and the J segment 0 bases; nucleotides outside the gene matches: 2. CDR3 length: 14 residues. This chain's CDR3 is CASTGQGSGNTIYF. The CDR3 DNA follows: TGTGCCAGCACAGGACAGGGCTCTGGAAACACCATATATTTT.

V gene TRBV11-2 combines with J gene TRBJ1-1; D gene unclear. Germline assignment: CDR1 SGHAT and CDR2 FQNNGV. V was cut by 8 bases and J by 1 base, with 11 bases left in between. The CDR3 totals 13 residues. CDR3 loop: CASASIRNTEAFF. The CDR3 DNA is TGTGCCAGCGCGTCAATCAGGAACACTGAAGCTTTCTTT.

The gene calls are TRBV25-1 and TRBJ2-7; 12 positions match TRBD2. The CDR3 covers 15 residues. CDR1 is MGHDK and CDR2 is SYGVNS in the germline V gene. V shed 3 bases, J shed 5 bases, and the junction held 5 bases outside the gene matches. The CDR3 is CASSDPRTSGNEQYF. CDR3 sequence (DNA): TGTGCCAGCAGTGATCCCCGGACTAGCGGGAACGAGCAGTACTTC.

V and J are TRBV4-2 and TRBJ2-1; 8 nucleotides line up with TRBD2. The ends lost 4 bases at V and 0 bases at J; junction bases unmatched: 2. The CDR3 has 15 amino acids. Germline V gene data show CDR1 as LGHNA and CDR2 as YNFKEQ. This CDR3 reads CASSPGGSSYNEQFF. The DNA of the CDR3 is TGTGCCAGCAGCCCGGGAGGGAGCTCCTACAATGAGCAGTTCTTC.

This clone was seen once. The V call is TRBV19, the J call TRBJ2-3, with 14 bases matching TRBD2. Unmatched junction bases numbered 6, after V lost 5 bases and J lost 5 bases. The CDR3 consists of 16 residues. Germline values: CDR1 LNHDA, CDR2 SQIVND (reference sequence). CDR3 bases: TGTGCCAGTAGTGGGGGACTAGCGGGGGCGGGAGATACGCAGTATTTT. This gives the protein CASSGGLAGAGDTQYF.

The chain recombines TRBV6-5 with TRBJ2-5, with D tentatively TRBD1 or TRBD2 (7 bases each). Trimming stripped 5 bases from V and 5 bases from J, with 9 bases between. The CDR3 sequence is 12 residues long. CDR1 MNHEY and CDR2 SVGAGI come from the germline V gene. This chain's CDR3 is CASSQGGETQYF. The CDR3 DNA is TGTGCCAGCAGTCAGGGGGGGGAGACCCAGTACTTC.

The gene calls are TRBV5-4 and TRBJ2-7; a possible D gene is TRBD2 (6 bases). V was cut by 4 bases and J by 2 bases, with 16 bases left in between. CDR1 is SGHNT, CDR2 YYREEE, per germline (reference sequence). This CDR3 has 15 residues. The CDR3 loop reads CASSQDSGDPYEQYF. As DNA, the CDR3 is TGTGCCAGCAGCCAAGATTCGGGAGATCCCTACGAGCAGTACTTC.

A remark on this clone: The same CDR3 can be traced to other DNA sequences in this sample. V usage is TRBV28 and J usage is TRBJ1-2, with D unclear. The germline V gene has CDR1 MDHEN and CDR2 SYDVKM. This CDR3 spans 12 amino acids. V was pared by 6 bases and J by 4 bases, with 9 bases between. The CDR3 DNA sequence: TGTGCCAGCAGCCTCGGCGGCTATGGCTACACCTTC. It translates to CASSLGGYGYTF.

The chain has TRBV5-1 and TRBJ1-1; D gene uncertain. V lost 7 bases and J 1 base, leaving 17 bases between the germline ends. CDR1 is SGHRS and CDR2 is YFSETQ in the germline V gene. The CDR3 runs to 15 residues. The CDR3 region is CASQSAAFPNTEAFF. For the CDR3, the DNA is TGCGCCAGCCAATCCGCAGCATTTCCGAACACTGAAGCTTTCTTT. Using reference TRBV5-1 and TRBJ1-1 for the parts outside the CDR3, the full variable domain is KAGVTQTPRYLIKTRGQQVTLSCSPISGHRSVSWYQQTPGQGLQFLFEYFSETQRNKGNFPGRFSGRQFSNSRSEMNVSTLELGDSALYLCASQSAAFPNTEAFFGQGTRLTVV.

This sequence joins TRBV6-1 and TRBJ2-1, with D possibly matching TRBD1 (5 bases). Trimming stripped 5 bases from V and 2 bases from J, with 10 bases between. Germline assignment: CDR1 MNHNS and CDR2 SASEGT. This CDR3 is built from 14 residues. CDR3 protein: CASSIQGPYNEQFF. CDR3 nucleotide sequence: TGTGCCAGCAGTATCCAGGGCCCCTACAATGAGCAGTTCTTC.

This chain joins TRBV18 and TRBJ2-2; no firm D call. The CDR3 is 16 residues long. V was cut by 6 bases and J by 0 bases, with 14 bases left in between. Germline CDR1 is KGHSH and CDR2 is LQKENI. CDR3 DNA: TGTGCCAGCTCGCTCAACAGTCTATCGAACACCGGGGAGCTGTTTTTT. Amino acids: CASSLNSLSNTGELFF.

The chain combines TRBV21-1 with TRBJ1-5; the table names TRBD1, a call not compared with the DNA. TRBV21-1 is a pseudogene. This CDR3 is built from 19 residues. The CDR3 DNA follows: TGTGCCAGCAGCAACGAGGACAGAGATATTGACGGTAGCAATCAGCCCCAGCATTTT. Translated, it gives CASSNEDRDIDGSNQPQHF.

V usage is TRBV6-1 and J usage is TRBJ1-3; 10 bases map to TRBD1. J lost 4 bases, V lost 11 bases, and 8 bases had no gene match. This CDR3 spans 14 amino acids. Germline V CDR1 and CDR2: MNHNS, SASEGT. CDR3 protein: CAGGDRGFGNTIYF. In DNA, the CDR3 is TGTGCCGGCGGGGACAGGGGATTCGGAAACACCATATATTTT.

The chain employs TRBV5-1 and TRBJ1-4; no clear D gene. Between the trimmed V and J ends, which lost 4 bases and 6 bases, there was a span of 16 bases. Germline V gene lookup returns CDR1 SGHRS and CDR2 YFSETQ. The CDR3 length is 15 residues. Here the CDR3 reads CASSPGPPSDEKLFF. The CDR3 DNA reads TGCGCCAGCAGCCCCGGACCCCCCTCAGATGAAAAACTGTTTTTT.

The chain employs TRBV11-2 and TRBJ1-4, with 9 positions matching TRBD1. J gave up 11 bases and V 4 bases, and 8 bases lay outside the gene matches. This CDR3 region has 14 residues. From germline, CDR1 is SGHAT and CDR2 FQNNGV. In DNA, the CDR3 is TGTGCCAGCAGCTGGGACAGGGTAGAGGAGAAACTGTTTTTT. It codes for CASSWDRVEEKLFF. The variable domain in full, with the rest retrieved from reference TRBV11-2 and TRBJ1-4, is EAGVAQSPRYKIIEKRQSVAFWCNPISGHATLYWYQQILGQGPKLLIQFQNNGVVDDSQLPKDRFSAERLKGVDSTLKIQPAKLEDSAVYLCASSWDRVEEKLFFGSGTQLSVL.

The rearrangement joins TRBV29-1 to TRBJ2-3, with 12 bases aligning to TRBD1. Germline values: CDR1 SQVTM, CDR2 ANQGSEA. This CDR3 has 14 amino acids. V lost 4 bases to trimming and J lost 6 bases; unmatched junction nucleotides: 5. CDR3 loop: CSVAGQGAGDTQYF. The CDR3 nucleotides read TGCAGCGTTGCGGGACAGGGGGCAGGGGATACGCAGTATTTT.

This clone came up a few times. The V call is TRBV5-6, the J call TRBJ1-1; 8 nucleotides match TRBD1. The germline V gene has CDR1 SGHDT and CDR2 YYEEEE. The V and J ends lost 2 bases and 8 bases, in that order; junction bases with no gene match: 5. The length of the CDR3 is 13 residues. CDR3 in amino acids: CASSFGTGREAFF. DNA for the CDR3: TGTGCCAGCAGCTTCGGGACAGGACGGGAAGCTTTCTTT.

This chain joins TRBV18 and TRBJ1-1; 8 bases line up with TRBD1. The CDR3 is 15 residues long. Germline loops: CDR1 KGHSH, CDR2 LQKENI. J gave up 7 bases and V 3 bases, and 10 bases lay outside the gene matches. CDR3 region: CASSPGTGESREAFF. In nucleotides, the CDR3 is TGTGCCAGCTCACCCGGGACAGGTGAGTCCCGTGAAGCTTTCTTT. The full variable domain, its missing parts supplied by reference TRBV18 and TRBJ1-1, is NAGVMQNPRHLVRRRGQEARLRCSPMKGHSHVYWYRQLPEEGLKFMVYLQKENIIDESGMPKERFSAEFPKEGPSILRIQQVVRGDSAAYFCASSPGTGESREAFFGQGTRLTVV.

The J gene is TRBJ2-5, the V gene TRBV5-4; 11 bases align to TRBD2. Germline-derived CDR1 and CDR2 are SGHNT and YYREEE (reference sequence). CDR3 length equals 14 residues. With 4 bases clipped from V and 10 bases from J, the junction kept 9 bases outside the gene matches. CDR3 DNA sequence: TGTGCCAGCAGCGCCAACTCCGGGACTAGCGGCCAGTACTTC. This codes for CASSANSGTSGQYF.

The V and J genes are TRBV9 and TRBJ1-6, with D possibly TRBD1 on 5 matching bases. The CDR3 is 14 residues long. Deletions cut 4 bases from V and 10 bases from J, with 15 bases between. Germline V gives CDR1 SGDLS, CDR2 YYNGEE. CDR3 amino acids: CASSSGPVGSPLHF. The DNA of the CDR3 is TGTGCCAGCAGCTCAGGGCCAGTAGGATCACCCCTCCACTTT.

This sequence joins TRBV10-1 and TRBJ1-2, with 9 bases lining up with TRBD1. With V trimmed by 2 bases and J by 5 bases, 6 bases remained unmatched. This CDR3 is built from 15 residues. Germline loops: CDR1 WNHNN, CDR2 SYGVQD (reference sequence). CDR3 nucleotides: TGCGCCAGCAGTGAGAAACAGGGGGCGCTTTATGGCTACACCTTC. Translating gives CASSEKQGALYGYTF.

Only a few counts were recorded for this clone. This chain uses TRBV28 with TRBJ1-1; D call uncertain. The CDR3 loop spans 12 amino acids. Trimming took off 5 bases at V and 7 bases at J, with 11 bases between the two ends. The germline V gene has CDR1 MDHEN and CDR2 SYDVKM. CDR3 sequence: CASSGPRVEAFF. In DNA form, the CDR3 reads TGTGCCAGCAGTGGGCCGCGTGTTGAAGCTTTCTTT.

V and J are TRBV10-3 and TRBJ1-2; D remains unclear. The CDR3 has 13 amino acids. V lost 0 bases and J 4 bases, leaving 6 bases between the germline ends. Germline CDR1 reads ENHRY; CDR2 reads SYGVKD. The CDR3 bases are TGTGCCATCAGTGAGTCTGCTATCTATGGCTACACCTTC. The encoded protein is CAISESAIYGYTF.

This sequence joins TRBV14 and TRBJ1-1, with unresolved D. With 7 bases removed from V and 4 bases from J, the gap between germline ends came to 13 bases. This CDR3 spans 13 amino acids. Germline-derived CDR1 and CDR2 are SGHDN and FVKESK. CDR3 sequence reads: CASTLSGPTEAFF. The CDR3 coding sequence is TGTGCCAGCACTTTGTCAGGACCCACTGAAGCTTTCTTT.

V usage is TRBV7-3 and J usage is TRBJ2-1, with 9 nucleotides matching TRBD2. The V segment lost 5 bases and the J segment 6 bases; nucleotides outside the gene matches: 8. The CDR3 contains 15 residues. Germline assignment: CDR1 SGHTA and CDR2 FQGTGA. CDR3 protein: CASSLIAGAANEQFF. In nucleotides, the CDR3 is TGTGCCAGCAGCCTGATAGCGGGAGCCGCCAATGAGCAGTTCTTC.

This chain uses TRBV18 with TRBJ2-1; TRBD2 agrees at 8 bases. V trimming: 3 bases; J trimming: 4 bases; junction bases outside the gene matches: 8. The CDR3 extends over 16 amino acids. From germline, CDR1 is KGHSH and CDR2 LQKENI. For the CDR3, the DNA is TGTGCCAGCTCACCTGTACTAGCGGATATTTACAATGAGCAGTTCTTC. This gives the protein CASSPVLADIYNEQFF.